This is a list of T cell receptor beta chains from one sample in a study of shared clonotypes between healthy human individuals. The repertoire was sequenced with immunoSEQ multiplex PCR; TCRdb's copy has only in-frame clones and lacks some. The data contain 780,000 or so clones, over 60% of them seen just once; the ten biggest clones take up under 2%. The sample taken for sequencing was memory CD4+ T cells sorted from blood. These receptors all come from a woman in her twenties or thirties in good health. Each CDR3 is given with its conserved first and last residue. D genes are given only for firm matches. Expanded clones are given a class, and other clones once, few, many or no size at all.

NA,TRBJ2-7,NA,TRBV28,CASSGGDGRYEQYF,TGTGCCAGCAGTGGAGGGGACGGTCGCTACGAGCAGTACTTC
TRBD1,TRBJ2-7,NA,TRBV6-6,CASSYGQGAEQYF,TGTGCCAGCAGTTACGGGCAGGGGGCCGAGCAGTACTTC
NA,TRBJ1-3,few,TRBV18,CASSPVIRHISGNTIYF,TGTGCCAGCTCACCAGTAATCCGGCACATCTCTGGAAACACCATATATTTT
TRBD2,TRBJ2-7,NA,TRBV18,CASSARTSGSYEQYF,TGTGCCAGCTCAGCCCGGACTAGCGGGAGCTACGAGCAGTACTTC
NA,TRBJ2-1,NA,TRBV28,CASSSEPSYNEQFF,TGTGCCAGCAGTTCTGAACCCTCCTACAATGAGCAGTTCTTC
TRBD1,TRBJ2-5,once,TRBV19,CASSRRGTGMYQETQYF,TGTGCCAGTAGTAGGAGGGGGACAGGGATGTACCAAGAGACCCAGTACTTC
NA,TRBJ2-7,NA,TRBV5-1,CASRTTGTNIYEQYF,TGCGCCAGCAGAACCACCGGGACAAATATCTACGAGCAGTACTTC
NA,TRBJ2-7,NA,TRBV5-4,CASSYHLGTASYEQYF,TGTGCCAGCAGCTACCATTTAGGGACGGCGAGCTACGAGCAGTACTTC
TRBD1,TRBJ2-2,NA,TRBV7-9,CASSSDRDRTGELFF,TGTGCCAGCAGCTCCGACAGGGATCGGACCGGGGAGCTGTTTTTT
TRBD1,TRBJ2-7,NA,TRBV19,CASSPGTDYYEQYF,TGTGCCAGTAGTCCCGGGACAGATTACTACGAGCAGTACTTC
NA,TRBJ2-7,few,TRBV6-1,CASSETSTFEQYF,TGTGCCAGCAGTGAGACCAGTACTTTCGAGCAGTACTTC
NA,TRBJ1-3,NA,TRBV9,CASSLRLQGLGSGGNTIYF,TGTGCCAGCAGCCTCCGCCTACAGGGACTTGGGTCGGGAGGAAACACCATATATTTT
NA,TRBJ2-5,NA,TRBV11-2,CASSSTIQETQYF,TGTGCCAGCAGCTCGACTATCCAAGAGACCCAGTACTTC
NA,TRBJ1-1,NA,TRBV6-1,CASLRRGVSEAFF,TGTGCCAGCCTTCGAAGAGGGGTTAGTGAAGCTTTCTTT
NA,TRBJ1-4,NA,TRBV25-1,CASIPSGRSEKLFF,TGTGCCAGCATCCCGTCAGGAAGGAGTGAAAAACTGTTTTTT
TRBD1,TRBJ1-5,NA,TRBV5-1,CASRWTGDSNQPQHF,TGCGCCAGCAGGTGGACAGGGGATAGCAATCAGCCCCAGCATTTT
TRBD1,TRBJ2-7,few,TRBV27,CASMRQGTSYEQYF,TGTGCCAGCATGCGACAGGGAACCTCCTACGAGCAGTACTTC
NA,TRBJ2-5,NA,TRBV11-2,CASSLGLSETQYF,TGTGCCAGCAGCTTAGGGCTCAGCGAGACCCAGTACTTC
TRBD1,TRBJ1-2,NA,TRBV6-6,CASSPDRNYGYTF,TGTGCCAGCAGCCCGGACAGGAACTATGGCTACACCTTC
TRBD1,TRBJ1-4,NA,TRBV5-1,CASSLGQGTGRNEKLFF,TGCGCCAGCAGCTTGGGACAGGGCACCGGCAGAAATGAAAAACTGTTTTTT
NA,TRBJ1-1,NA,TRBV4-1,CASSQKEGRDTEAFF,TGCGCCAGCAGCCAAAAGGAGGGGAGGGACACTGAAGCTTTCTTT
NA,TRBJ2-2,NA,TRBV7-9,CASSSFVSGELFF,TGTGCCAGCAGCTCCTTCGTCTCCGGGGAGCTGTTTTTT
NA,TRBJ2-4,once,TRBV5-5,CASSTNWANIQYF,TGTGCCAGCAGCACCAACTGGGCCAACATTCAGTACTTC
NA,TRBJ2-7,NA,TRBV28,CAAEGAPYEQYF,TGTGCCGCGGAGGGGGCCCCCTACGAGCAGTACTTC
NA,TRBJ2-3,once,TRBV5-4,CASSLLDETDTQYF,TGTGCCAGCAGCTTGTTGGACGAAACAGATACGCAGTATTTT
NA,TRBJ2-5,NA,TRBV7-9,CASSPGPLQETQYF,TGTGCCAGCAGCCCCGGACCGTTGCAAGAGACCCAGTACTTC
NA,TRBJ2-1,few,TRBV11-2,CASSLANEQFF,TGTGCCAGCAGCTTAGCCAATGAGCAGTTCTTC
TRBD2,TRBJ2-3,NA,TRBV27,CASSPGTSVAEGDTQYF,TGTGCCAGCAGTCCGGGGACTAGCGTCGCAGAGGGGGATACGCAGTATTTT
TRBD2,TRBJ2-5,NA,TRBV7-9,CASSSGLAGGPGETQYF,TGTGCCAGCAGCTCTGGACTAGCGGGAGGGCCTGGGGAGACCCAGTACTTC
TRBD1,TRBJ2-1,NA,TRBV11-3,CASSLGTGDIDEQFF,TGTGCCAGCAGCCTCGGGACAGGGGACATCGATGAGCAGTTCTTC
NA,TRBJ2-1,NA,TRBV2,CASNRVLSYNEQFF,TGTGCCAGTAACAGGGTTCTCTCCTACAATGAGCAGTTCTTC
NA,TRBJ2-7,few,TRBV2,CASRIAGTQQYF,TGTGCCAGCCGAATAGCTGGCACCCAGCAGTACTTC
TRBD1,TRBJ2-7,NA,TRBV19,CASSRDRASYEQYF,TGTGCCAGTAGCCGGGACAGGGCATCGTACGAGCAGTACTTC
NA,TRBJ2-2,NA,TRBV6-1,CASSVQLNTGELFF,TGTGCCAGCAGTGTCCAGCTAAACACCGGGGAGCTGTTTTTT
NA,TRBJ2-5,once,TRBV7-6,CASSSPAETQYF,TGTGCCAGCAGTTCCCCGGCAGAGACCCAGTACTTC
TRBD2,TRBJ2-7,NA,TRBV18,CASSPSLAGVQYEQYF,TGTGCCAGCTCACCAAGTCTAGCGGGAGTCCAGTACGAGCAGTACTTC
NA,TRBJ2-5,NA,TRBV25-1,CASSASGPAETQYF,TGTGCCAGCAGTGCCTCGGGGCCGGCGGAGACCCAGTACTTC
TRBD1,TRBJ2-2,few,TRBV5-1,CASSFGQVGELFF,TGCGCCAGCAGCTTCGGACAGGTCGGGGAGCTGTTTTTT
TRBD2,TRBJ2-1,NA,TRBV10-3,CAIRERETGEQFF,TGTGCCATCAGGGAGCGGGAGACTGGTGAGCAGTTCTTC
TRBD2,TRBJ2-7,NA,TRBV7-9,CASSLAGTSSEQYF,TGTGCCAGCAGCTTAGCCGGGACTAGTTCCGAGCAGTACTTC
NA,TRBJ2-7,NA,TRBV7-9,CASSLVVGSSYEQYF,TGTGCCAGCAGCTTAGTAGTCGGGAGCTCCTACGAGCAGTACTTC
NA,TRBJ2-7,few,TRBV10-2,CASSEYRGGPYEQYF,TGCGCCAGCAGCGAGTACAGGGGGGGGCCCTACGAGCAGTACTTC
TRBD1,TRBJ1-3,NA,TRBV7-2,CASSWGQGSGNTIYF,TGTGCCAGCAGCTGGGGACAGGGCTCTGGAAACACCATATATTTT
TRBD2,TRBJ2-7,NA,TRBV7-9,CASSAGLAGEGQYF,TGTGCCAGCAGTGCGGGACTAGCGGGAGAAGGGCAGTACTTC
NA,TRBJ2-5,once,TRBV5-1,CASSRGQQPWETQYF,TGCGCCAGCAGCCGGGGCCAGCAACCCTGGGAGACCCAGTACTTC
NA,TRBJ2-7,NA,TRBV5-1,CASSSGTYEQYF,TGCGCCAGCAGCTCAGGAACCTACGAGCAGTACTTC
NA,TRBJ2-5,NA,TRBV5-5,CASSPAMGETQYF,TGTGCCAGCAGCCCCGCCATGGGAGAGACCCAGTACTTC
NA,TRBJ2-1,NA,TRBV5-1,CASSLANSGYNEQFF,TGCGCCAGCAGCTTGGCCAACAGCGGTTACAATGAGCAGTTCTTC
TRBD1,TRBJ1-4,NA,TRBV6-6,CASSYTGQGLDEKLFF,TGTGCCAGCAGTTACACAGGACAGGGGCTAGATGAAAAACTGTTTTTT
NA,TRBJ1-2,once,TRBV28,CASSPQARGYTF,TGTGCCAGCAGCCCCCAAGCGAGGGGCTACACCTTC
NA,TRBJ2-4,NA,TRBV11-2,CASSLLGGAYKNIQYF,TGTGCCAGCAGCCTATTAGGAGGGGCCTACAAAAACATTCAGTACTTC
TRBD1,TRBJ2-1,NA,TRBV12-5,CASGTDTYNEQFF,TGTGCTAGCGGGACAGACACCTACAATGAGCAGTTCTTC
NA,TRBJ2-3,NA,TRBV4-1,CASSQRGHDTDTQYF,TGCGCCAGCAGCCAACGTGGACATGACACAGATACGCAGTATTTT
TRBD2,TRBJ2-3,NA,TRBV7-9,CASLSGGSTDTQYF,TGTGCCAGTCTCAGCGGGGGGTCCACAGATACGCAGTATTTT